This TCR beta chain was retrieved from a study of T cell changes during pregnancy in multiple sclerosis. Trimming removed 2 bases at V and 2 bases at J, with 11 bases between. This CDR3 spans 14 amino acids. The germline gives CDR1 SGDLS, CDR2 YYNGEE. TCRdb's table, derived via immunoSEQ multiplex PCR, lists solely in-frame clones and lacks some. The sample has about 40,000 clones; roughly 94% are singletons. This TCR came from a female donor with multiple sclerosis, enrolled in a pregnancy study. V usage is TRBV9 and J usage is TRBJ2-7; D perhaps matches TRBD1 (6 bases). The source material was peripheral blood, sampled in the third trimester of pregnancy. In DNA form, the CDR3 reads TGTGCCAGCAGCGTGGACAGCCGCACCTACGAGCAGTACTTC. This translates into CASSVDSRTYEQYF.